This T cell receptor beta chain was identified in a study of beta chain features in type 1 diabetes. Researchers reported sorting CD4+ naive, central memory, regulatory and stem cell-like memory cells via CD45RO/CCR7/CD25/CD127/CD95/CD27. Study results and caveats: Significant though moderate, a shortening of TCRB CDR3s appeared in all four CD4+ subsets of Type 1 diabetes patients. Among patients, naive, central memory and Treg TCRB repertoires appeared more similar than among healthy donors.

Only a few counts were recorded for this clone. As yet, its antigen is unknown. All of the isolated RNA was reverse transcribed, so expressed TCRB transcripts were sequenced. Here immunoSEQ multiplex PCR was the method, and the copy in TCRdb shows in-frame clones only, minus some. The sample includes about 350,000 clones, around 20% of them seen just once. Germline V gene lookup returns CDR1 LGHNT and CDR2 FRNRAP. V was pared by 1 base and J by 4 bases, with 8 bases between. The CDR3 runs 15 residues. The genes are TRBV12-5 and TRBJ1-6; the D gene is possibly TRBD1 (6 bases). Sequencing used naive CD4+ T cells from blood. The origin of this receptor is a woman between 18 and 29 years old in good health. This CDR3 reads CASGLGQVYNSPLHF. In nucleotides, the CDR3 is TGTGCTAGTGGTTTGGGACAGGTTTATAATTCACCCCTCCACTTT.